These 15 T cell receptor beta chains came from one sample sequenced in a study of T cells in localized non-small cell lung cancer. Generated by immunoSEQ multiplex PCR, the TCRdb table keeps only in-frame clones and is missing some. The sample shows around 91,000 clones, approximately 90% of them seen only once. The sample here was peripheral blood, taken before any cancer treatment. Every receptor here comes from a man aged 35 to 70 with stage I squamous cell lung carcinoma.

V and J are TRBV7-9 and TRBJ2-5, with 7 bases identical to TRBD2. The ends lost 5 bases at V and 1 base at J; junction bases unmatched: 4. Germline lookup yields CDR1 SEHNR and CDR2 FQNEAQ (reference sequence). The CDR3 covers 14 residues. The CDR3 coding sequence is TGTGCCAGCAGCGCTGGGAGGGCCCAAGAGACCCAGTACTTC. It codes for CASSAGRAQETQYF.

The chain joins TRBV5-1 to TRBJ2-5; tentative D call: TRBD2 (6 bases). Germline lookup yields CDR1 SGHRS and CDR2 YFSETQ. Trimming left V 4 bases short and J 4 bases short, with 14 bases between. The CDR3 runs to 14 residues. In DNA form, the CDR3 reads TGCGCCAGCAGCCCCGGGACTCCTACAGAGACCCAGTACTTC. It is translated as CASSPGTPTETQYF.

This clone has a count of ten or more. The chain links TRBV5-1 to TRBJ2-2, with 7 bases lining up with TRBD1. Per germline, CDR1 SGHRS and CDR2 YFSETQ. Unmatched junction bases numbered 8, after V lost 4 bases and J lost 8 bases. This CDR3 region has 14 residues. Here the CDR3 reads CASSGGQNQGELFF. CDR3 sequence (DNA): TGCGCCAGCAGCGGGGGACAGAACCAAGGGGAGCTGTTTTTT.

Regarding this clone: Within the sample, other DNA sequences also encode this same CDR3. The chain carries TRBV15 and TRBJ2-7; weak D call: TRBD2 (5 bases). In germline, CDR1 is LNHNV, CDR2 YYDKDF (reference sequence). V gave up 0 bases and J gave up 3 bases, with 6 bases separating them. CDR3 length: 13 amino acids. The CDR3 region is CATSRDRGYEQYF. CDR3 bases: TGTGCCACCAGCAGAGATCGGGGCTACGAGCAGTACTTC.

V and J are TRBV6-1 and TRBJ1-5; D gene uncertain. Trimming pared 2 bases from V and 3 bases from J, leaving 26 bases between. Germline lookup yields CDR1 MNHNS and CDR2 SASEGT. The CDR3 is 20 amino acids. The CDR3 DNA sequence: TGTGCCAGCAGTGAAATCTATGGGCGGCCGGGTACTTCGCACAATCAGCCCCAGCATTTT. It specifies CASSEIYGRPGTSHNQPQHF.

The table lists this clone with a few counts. The chain employs TRBV11-2 and TRBJ1-2; D ambiguous. This CDR3 contains 13 residues. CDR1 and CDR2 from the germline V gene are SGHAT and FQNNGV. V was pared by 7 bases and J by 0 bases, with 9 bases between. The CDR3 protein is CASTSGPNYGYTF. The DNA for the CDR3 is TGTGCCAGCACCTCGGGTCCTAACTATGGCTACACCTTC.

The chain joins TRBV5-1 to TRBJ2-5; D not resolved. The CDR3 is 11 residues long. Germline CDR1 reads SGHRS; CDR2 reads YFSETQ. Trimming left V 2 bases short and J 4 bases short, with 3 bases between. In DNA form, the CDR3 reads TGCGCCAGCAGCTTCCGAGAGACCCAGTACTTC. Encoded protein: CASSFRETQYF.

This chain connects TRBV5-6 to TRBJ2-6; D is unclear. The CDR3 sequence is 15 residues long. Germline V gene sequence: CDR1 SGHDT, CDR2 YYEEEE. V was pared by 5 bases and J by 2 bases, with 11 bases between. The CDR3 DNA is TGTGCCAGCAGAAAAAGGGTTGCTGGGGCCAACGTCCTGACTTTC. It specifies CASRKRVAGANVLTF. The whole variable domain, remainder taken from reference TRBV5-6 and TRBJ2-6, is DAGVTQSPTHLIKTRGQQVTLRCSPKSGHDTVSWYQQALGQGPQFIFQYYEEEERQRGNFPDRFSGHQFPNYSSELNVNALLLGDSALYLCASRKRVAGANVLTFGAGSRLTVL.

Worth noting for this clone: A much larger clonotype is one base distant, so this may be a read error. This chain uses TRBV18 with TRBJ1-1; a weak D match, TRBD1 (6 bases). V was trimmed by 5 bases and J by 1 base, leaving 8 bases between them. This CDR3 is 13 amino acids long. Germline values: CDR1 KGHSH, CDR2 LQKENI. In nucleotides, the CDR3 is TGTGCCAGCTCATCGACAGGGAACACTGAAGCTTTCTTT. It encodes CASSSTGNTEAFF.

The chain uses TRBV9 and TRBJ2-3; 8 bases align to TRBD2. Germline assignment: CDR1 SGDLS and CDR2 YYNGEE. This CDR3 is 16 amino acids long. The V and J ends lost 1 base and 2 bases, in that order; junction bases with no gene match: 6. For the CDR3, the DNA is TGTGCCAGCAGCGTATCAAGCGGGGGACCCACAGATACGCAGTATTTT. It encodes CASSVSSGGPTDTQYF.

This sequence joins TRBV9 and TRBJ2-5, with D uncertain. Trimming removed 0 bases from V and 2 bases from J, with 11 bases in between. The CDR3 spans 15 residues. Per the germline V gene, CDR1 is SGDLS and CDR2 is YYNGEE. CDR3 bases: TGTGCCAGCAGCGTAGTCGGACGCCCTCAAGAGACCCAGTACTTC. Its translation is CASSVVGRPQETQYF.

The V and J genes are TRBV7-9 and TRBJ1-1, with D possibly matching TRBD1 (6 bases). Trimming took 5 bases from V and 8 from J, leaving 18 bases between them. CDR3 length: 14 residues. Germline V lookup: CDR1 SEHNR, CDR2 FQNEAQ (reference sequence). The DNA for the CDR3 is TGTGCCAGCAGCCCCGCTAGTAGGGGGGCAGAAGCTTTCTTT. As protein: CASSPASRGAEAFF.

This chain joins TRBV5-6 and TRBJ1-3; unclear D gene. With 3 bases removed from V and 3 bases from J, the gap between germline ends came to 10 bases. CDR3 size: 14 residues. Germline loops: CDR1 SGHDT, CDR2 YYEEEE. CDR3 DNA: TGTGCCAGCAGCTCCATGAAAAGTGGAAACACCATATATTTT. Its protein product is CASSSMKSGNTIYF.

DNA of the CDR3: TGCGCCAGCAGCTTTTCCGGGGGTGGTTCCGGGGAGCTGTTTTTT. Its protein product is CASSFSGGGSGELFF. The V call is TRBV5-1, the J call TRBJ2-2; D might be TRBD2 (6 bases). The V gene lost 2 bases and the J gene lost 6 bases, with 14 bases spanning the gap. The CDR3 extends over 15 amino acids. Germline V gives CDR1 SGHRS, CDR2 YFSETQ.

The chain couples TRBV28 to TRBJ2-3; weak D call: TRBD1 (7 bases). V was pared by 6 bases and J by 7 bases, with 20 bases between. The germline V gene encodes CDR1 MDHEN and CDR2 SYDVKM. There are 15 residues in the CDR3. CDR3 residues: CASRGQDRGGNTQYF. The CDR3 bases are TGTGCCAGCAGAGGACAGGACCGAGGCGGGAATACGCAGTATTTT.